Listed below are T cell receptor beta chains from one sample, sequenced in a study of blood T cell repertoires in COVID-19. Sequencing was performed with immunoSEQ multiplex PCR; in TCRdb, only in-frame clones are kept and a portion is missing. The sample yields roughly 200,000 clones, about 85% seen once. The sequenced sample consisted of PBMCs or T cells enriched from blood (not recorded which). Receptors were obtained from a woman in her thirties who had recovered from COVID-19. Each CDR3 is given without its conserved first and last residue. Fields, in order: V gene, J gene, CDR3 protein.

V gene: TRBV19; J gene: TRBJ1-1; CDR3 protein: ASSTSLNTEAF
V gene: TRBV6-5; J gene: TRBJ1-3; CDR3 protein: ASSRDREWGNTIY
V gene: TRBV4-3; J gene: TRBJ2-3; CDR3 protein: ASSQGLAGETDTQY
V gene: TRBV7-2; J gene: TRBJ1-5; CDR3 protein: ASSFGGFNQPQH
V gene: TRBV5-1; J gene: TRBJ2-1; CDR3 protein: ASSLVRLQFFYNEQF
V gene: TRBV4-3; J gene: TRBJ2-7; CDR3 protein: ASSQAVSYEQY
V gene: TRBV3-1/TRBV3-2; J gene: TRBJ1-1; CDR3 protein: ASSQEWTEENTEAF
V gene: TRBV11-2; J gene: TRBJ2-1; CDR3 protein: ASSLAGTGNEQF
V gene: TRBV7-2; J gene: TRBJ2-7; CDR3 protein: ASSVTTGTYEQY
V gene: TRBV4-3; J gene: TRBJ1-4; CDR3 protein: ASSREGEGSEKLF
V gene: TRBV7-2; J gene: TRBJ2-6; CDR3 protein: ASSDTGDPFGANVLT
V gene: TRBV27; J gene: TRBJ1-2; CDR3 protein: ASSSPFTGLDGYT
V gene: TRBV18; J gene: TRBJ1-1; CDR3 protein: ASSPDRGGDSAF
V gene: TRBV9; J gene: TRBJ1-2; CDR3 protein: ASSPRTGGGYT
V gene: TRBV12-5; J gene: TRBJ1-6; CDR3 protein: ASGPPTGTANSPLH
V gene: TRBV5-6; J gene: TRBJ1-2; CDR3 protein: ASSLIQDFYGYT
V gene: TRBV7-6; J gene: TRBJ1-6; CDR3 protein: ASTPDRVSSPLH
V gene: TRBV12-3/TRBV12-4; J gene: TRBJ1-1; CDR3 protein: ASSFPGNTEAF
V gene: TRBV24-1; J gene: TRBJ2-2; CDR3 protein: ATSDPGQGSTGELF
V gene: TRBV7-9; J gene: TRBJ1-1; CDR3 protein: ASSRTGGGLGTEAF
V gene: TRBV9; J gene: TRBJ2-7; CDR3 protein: ASSVATRGSSYEQY
V gene: TRBV9; J gene: TRBJ1-2; CDR3 protein: ASSDPGGSGYGYT
V gene: TRBV3-1/TRBV3-2; J gene: TRBJ1-5; CDR3 protein: ASSPTGRDSYSNQPQH
V gene: TRBV12-3/TRBV12-4; J gene: TRBJ1-1; CDR3 protein: ASSFGTLKAF
V gene: TRBV4-2; J gene: TRBJ2-5; CDR3 protein: ASSPRGGVETQY
V gene: TRBV9; J gene: TRBJ1-5; CDR3 protein: ASSLTDSRYNQPQH
V gene: TRBV10-3; J gene: TRBJ2-1; CDR3 protein: AISEGLADNEQF
V gene: TRBV6-2/TRBV6-3; J gene: TRBJ1-2; CDR3 protein: ASSPHLDRVGYT
V gene: TRBV7-2; J gene: TRBJ2-1; CDR3 protein: ASSFGVRVRSYNEQF
V gene: TRBV5-4; J gene: TRBJ1-1; CDR3 protein: ASSVQGWNTEAF
V gene: TRBV5-4; J gene: TRBJ1-2; CDR3 protein: ASSRSTGFGYT
V gene: TRBV4-3; J gene: TRBJ2-5; CDR3 protein: ASSQGVSGSTIQETQY
V gene: TRBV19; J gene: TRBJ2-5; CDR3 protein: ASSMARGEQETQY
V gene: TRBV25-1; J gene: TRBJ2-5; CDR3 protein: ASSAEGQETQY
V gene: TRBV5-8; J gene: TRBJ1-1; CDR3 protein: ASSLGVVVNTEAF
V gene: TRBV19; J gene: TRBJ2-3; CDR3 protein: ASSLLTSGGTDTQY
V gene: TRBV29-1; J gene: TRBJ1-2; CDR3 protein: SVVWARSGGYT
V gene: TRBV7-6; J gene: TRBJ1-1; CDR3 protein: ASSPGTLNTEAF
V gene: TRBV4-3; J gene: TRBJ2-1; CDR3 protein: ASSQGGGGAYNEQF
V gene: TRBV13; J gene: TRBJ1-1; CDR3 protein: ASSLLPSDIHMNTEAF
V gene: TRBV3-1/TRBV3-2; J gene: TRBJ1-1; CDR3 protein: ASSQVRGTEAF
V gene: TRBV27; J gene: TRBJ2-2; CDR3 protein: ASSLFGLAGAWTGELF
V gene: TRBV7-8; J gene: TRBJ2-1; CDR3 protein: ASSLAGGKYNEQF
V gene: TRBV5-6; J gene: TRBJ1-3; CDR3 protein: ASSLPVSGNTIY
V gene: TRBV11-2; J gene: TRBJ1-6; CDR3 protein: ASGQGVLMVNSPLH
V gene: TRBV6-1; J gene: TRBJ1-6; CDR3 protein: ASSEVQVWNNSPLH
V gene: TRBV6-4; J gene: TRBJ1-1; CDR3 protein: AYTKPTGSVISEAF
V gene: TRBV7-2; J gene: TRBJ2-7; CDR3 protein: ASSLYVELRGEQY